The clone carrying this T cell receptor (beta chain) is medium-sized in the sample. The data were obtained in a study of OX40 agonist ivuxolimab in advanced cancers. There are 13 residues in the CDR3. The V end was cut by 4 bases, the J end by 6 bases, with 13 bases between. The V gene's germline CDR1 is SGHDT and CDR2 YYEEEE. TCRdb's table, derived via immunoSEQ multiplex PCR, lists solely in-frame clones and lacks some. The sample gives about 61,000 clones, more than 70% of which show up once; roughly 0.47% is in the top ten. The chain combines TRBV5-6 with TRBJ1-2, with D possibly matching TRBD1 (5 bases). The receptor was derived from an adult with an advanced solid tumor such as melanoma, head and neck, liver or kidney cancer. The sequencing used CD4+ or CD8+ T cells sorted from blood, collected in a trial of the OX40 agonist ivuxolimab. The CDR3 coding sequence is TGTGCCAGCAGCCCGGGACTGACGCATGGCTACACCTTC. Protein: CASSPGLTHGYTF. Combining the CDR3 with reference TRBV5-6 and TRBJ1-2 gives the whole variable domain DAGVTQSPTHLIKTRGQQVTLRCSPKSGHDTVSWYQQALGQGPQFIFQYYEEEERQRGNFPDRFSGHQFPNYSSELNVNALLLGDSALYLCASSPGLTHGYTFGSGTRLTVV.